Each of the 22 T cell receptor beta chains below was sequenced from the same sample in a study of T cells after yellow fever vaccination. Each CDR3 protein gets one entry after TCRdb re-called the 5' RACE reads with MiXCR. The sample holds hundreds of thousands of distinct CDR3 sequences, approximately 13% seen once. Specimen: PBMCs, collected on the day of the yellow fever booster vaccination. All receptors come from a man aged 25-40 years who received the YFV17D yellow fever vaccine.

This rearrangement joins TRBV6-1 to TRBJ2-3; 16 positions match TRBD2. The CDR3 contains 17 residues. Germline trimming cut 8 bases from V and 5 bases from J; bases unmatched to any gene: 10. Germline V lookup: CDR1 MNHNS, CDR2 SASEGT. The CDR3 here is CASGPGTSGRAIDTQYF. Here the CDR3 DNA reads TGTGCCAGCGGACCCGGGACTAGCGGGAGGGCCATAGATACGCAGTATTTT.

This clonotype was detected a few times. The CDR3 DNA is TGTGCCAGCAGTTCCACTCTAACCTCTAGCACAGATACGCAGTATTTT. Protein product: CASSSTLTSSTDTQYF. The chain has TRBV6-5 and TRBJ2-3; D is uncertain. CDR1 and CDR2 (germline): MNHEY, SVGAGI. V lost 4 bases and J lost 0, with 14 bases in between. The CDR3 has 16 residues.

This clonotype was recorded at least ten times. CDR3 sequence reads: CASSGGGYSYNEQFF. The DNA of the CDR3 is TGCGCCAGCAGTGGGGGGGGATACTCCTACAATGAGCAGTTCTTC. This sequence joins TRBV10-1 and TRBJ2-1, with 7 bases aligning to TRBD2. V was clipped by 4 bases and J by 0 bases; unmatched bases: 3. The length of the CDR3 is 15 residues. Per the germline V gene, CDR1 is WNHNN and CDR2 is SYGVQD (reference sequence).

The table lists this clonotype with a few counts. The chain uses TRBV15 and TRBJ2-5; D is perhaps TRBD1 (5 bases). Germline-derived CDR1 and CDR2 are LNHNV and YYDKDF (reference sequence). V was pared by 7 bases and J by 5 bases, with 23 bases between. The CDR3 has 16 amino acids. CDR3 protein: CATTETGRVEIETQYF. As DNA, the CDR3 is TGTGCCACCACAGAGACGGGCAGGGTCGAGATCGAGACCCAGTACTTC. The whole variable domain, filled in from reference TRBV15 and TRBJ2-5, reads DAMVIQNPRYQVTQFGKPVTLSCSQTLNHNVMYWYQQKSSQAPKLLFHYYDKDFNNEADTPDNFQSRRPNTSFCFLDIRSPGLGDTAMYLCATTETGRVEIETQYFGPGTRLLVL.

The genes are TRBV15 and TRBJ2-3, with 7 bases that match TRBD2. From germline, CDR1 is LNHNV and CDR2 YYDKDF (reference sequence). CDR3 size: 14 residues. Trimming at V came to 5 bases and at J to 4 bases, leaving 6 bases not matched to a gene. In nucleotides, the CDR3 is TGTGCCACCAGCCGCGGGAGTCGGGCAGATACGCAGTATTTT. Its protein product is CATSRGSRADTQYF.

The chain joins TRBV27 to TRBJ2-7, with D tentatively TRBD2 (6 bases). The CDR3 has 14 residues. Trimming took 5 bases from V and 3 from J, leaving 14 bases between them. Germline CDR1 and CDR2: MNHEY and SMNVEV (reference sequence). The CDR3 reads CASSLRETVYEQYF. The CDR3 DNA is TGTGCCAGCAGTCTACGGGAGACGGTCTACGAGCAGTACTTC.

Only a few counts were recorded for this clonotype. This chain joins TRBV20-1 and TRBJ2-7; no definite D call. Germline V gives CDR1 DFQATT, CDR2 SNEGSKA (reference sequence). With 1 base removed from V and 2 bases from J, the gap between germline ends came to 9 bases. The CDR3 length is 13 residues. The CDR3 nucleotides read TGCAGTGCTAGAGGTGGGATGACCTACGAGCAGTACTTC. It translates to CSARGGMTYEQYF.

This clonotype appeared many times. The chain links TRBV28 to TRBJ2-1; 12 bases agree with TRBD2. The CDR3 totals 17 residues. The V and J ends lost 2 bases and 7 bases, in that order; junction bases with no gene match: 9. The V gene's germline CDR1 is MDHEN and CDR2 SYDVKM. CDR3 bases: TGTGCCAGCAGTTTACCGCCTGGACTAGCGGGAAGTAATGAGCAGTTCTTC. Protein product: CASSLPPGLAGSNEQFF.

The chain employs TRBV4-3 and TRBJ2-7; no clear D gene. V lost 1 base to trimming and J lost 4 bases, with 8 bases between them. Germline assignment: CDR1 LGHNA and CDR2 YSLEER. The CDR3 length is 13 residues. As DNA, the CDR3 is TGCGCCAGCAGCCAAGGAGTCTCTTACGAGCAGTACTTC. It codes for CASSQGVSYEQYF.

The chain combines TRBV9 with TRBJ2-1; no reliable D call. Trimming stripped 0 bases from V and 5 bases from J, with 6 bases between. The germline V gene encodes CDR1 SGDLS and CDR2 YYNGEE. This CDR3 has 13 residues. The CDR3 nucleotides are TGTGCCAGCAGCGTAGCGATAAACAATGAGCAGTTCTTC. This encodes CASSVAINNEQFF. Looking up the rest from reference TRBV9 and TRBJ2-1 gives the full variable domain: DSGVTQTPKHLITATGQRVTLRCSPRSGDLSVYWYQQSLDQGLQFLIQYYNGEERAKGNILERFSAQQFPDLHSELNLSSLELGDSALYFCASSVAINNEQFFGPGTRLTVL.

The rearrangement joins TRBV19 to TRBJ2-6; D not resolved. Deletions cut 11 bases from V and 4 bases from J, with 15 bases between. The germline CDR1 and CDR2 sequences are LNHDA and SQIVND (reference sequence). The CDR3 has 14 residues. The CDR3 region is CAVKISSGANVLTF. The CDR3 DNA sequence: TGTGCCGTTAAGATCTCCTCAGGGGCCAACGTCCTGACTTTC.

This clonotype was seen only a few times. This chain links TRBV28 with TRBJ2-1, with 9 nucleotides matching TRBD2. This CDR3 region has 15 residues. Germline V CDR1 and CDR2: MDHEN, SYDVKM. The junction had 4 bases not matched to a gene; V was cut back by 1 base and J by 6 bases. In DNA, the CDR3 is TGTGCCAGCAGTTTATTGACTAGCGGAATCAATGAGCAGTTCTTC. Translation: CASSLLTSGINEQFF.

V usage is TRBV20-1 and J usage is TRBJ2-7; 7 bases match TRBD1. Germline CDR1 and CDR2: DFQATT and SNEGSKA (reference sequence). V was pared by 1 base and J by 4 bases, with 7 bases of the junction left unmatched. The CDR3 extends over 14 amino acids. The CDR3 coding sequence is TGCAGTGCTAGAGGCCGGGACAGCTGGTACGAGCAGTACTTC. Translating it yields CSARGRDSWYEQYF.

The chain joins TRBV9 to TRBJ2-2; tentative D call: TRBD2 (6 bases). The CDR3 contains 15 residues. Germline CDR1 SGDLS, CDR2 YYNGEE. The V end lost 4 bases, the J end lost 0 bases, and 10 bases lay between the germline ends. CDR3 amino acids: CASSLAPSNTGELFF. CDR3 sequence (DNA): TGTGCCAGCAGCCTAGCGCCCTCGAACACCGGGGAGCTGTTTTTT.

This clonotype was counted at least ten times. The chain joins TRBV5-1 to TRBJ2-7; TRBD1 matches at 9 bases. The junction had 10 bases not matched to a gene; V was cut back by 5 bases and J by 4 bases. From germline, CDR1 is SGHRS and CDR2 YFSETQ. This CDR3 region has 15 residues. The CDR3 region is CASRYRDRETYEQYF. The CDR3 DNA reads as TGCGCCAGCAGATACCGGGACAGGGAGACTTACGAGCAGTACTTC.

In its sample, this clonotype was seen many times. The rearrangement uses TRBV12-3 or TRBV12-4 and TRBJ2-2; 7 bases line up with TRBD1. Trimming at V came to 7 bases and at J to 0 bases, leaving 5 bases not matched to a gene. There are 15 residues in the CDR3. The CDR3, as DNA: TGTGCCAGCACAAGACAGGGAGCGAACACCGGGGAGCTGTTTTTT. As protein: CASTRQGANTGELFF.

This clonotype came up a few times. This chain connects TRBV25-1 to TRBJ2-1, with TRBD2 as a possible D gene (6 bases). Germline V gene lookup returns CDR1 MGHDK and CDR2 SYGVNS. The germline V and J ends were trimmed by 6 bases and 2 bases, with 17 bases remaining between them. The CDR3 length is 16 residues. The CDR3 sequence is CASSKSGLEAYNEQFF. The DNA for the CDR3 is TGTGCCAGCAGCAAGAGCGGGCTAGAAGCCTACAATGAGCAGTTCTTC. Based on the CDR3 plus reference TRBV25-1 and TRBJ2-1, the full variable domain is EADIYQTPRYLVIGTGKKITLECSQTMGHDKMYWYQQDPGMELHLIHYSYGVNSTEKGDLSSESTVSRIRTEHFPLTLESARPSHTSQYLCASSKSGLEAYNEQFFGPGTRLTVL.

Only a few counts were recorded for this clonotype. The chain employs TRBV20-1 and TRBJ2-7; a possible D gene is TRBD2 (7 bases). The CDR3 spans 15 residues. Looked up from germline, CDR1 is DFQATT and CDR2 is SNEGSKA (reference sequence). Deletions cut 3 bases from V and 2 bases from J, with 17 bases between. In nucleotides, the CDR3 is TGCAGTGCTAGTGGGGGGGCGGGAACAACCTACGAGCAGTACTTC. Translating it yields CSASGGAGTTYEQYF.

The chain recombines TRBV20-1 with TRBJ2-1; D ambiguous. CDR1 and CDR2 (germline): DFQATT, SNEGSKA (reference sequence). The CDR3 spans 11 residues. Deletions cut 6 bases from V and 6 bases from J, with 9 bases between. CDR3 bases: TGCAGTGCAGGAAGGGTCAATGAGCAGTTCTTC. This gives the protein CSAGRVNEQFF.

This clonotype was seen only a few times. The genes are TRBV6-1 and TRBJ2-3, with D hard to call. CDR1 MNHNS and CDR2 SASEGT come from the germline V gene. Trimming pared 5 bases from V and 3 bases from J, leaving 9 bases between. The CDR3 is 13 amino acids. CDR3 residues: CASSKPATDTQYF. CDR3 DNA sequence: TGTGCCAGCAGTAAACCCGCTACAGATACGCAGTATTTT.

This clonotype came up a few times. The chain couples TRBV5-5 to TRBJ2-7, with D perhaps TRBD1 or TRBD2 (5 bases each). The CDR3 runs to 14 residues. Looked up from germline, CDR1 is SGHKS and CDR2 is YYEKEE (reference sequence). V was pared by 7 bases and J by 3 bases, with 17 bases between. CDR3 in amino acids: CASDSGLGVYEQYF. The CDR3 DNA sequence: TGTGCCAGCGATTCGGGATTAGGGGTCTACGAGCAGTACTTC.

This clonotype was observed a few times. The V and J genes are TRBV3-1 and TRBJ2-7, with a possible D match to TRBD1 (5 bases). Per the germline V gene, CDR1 is LGHDT and CDR2 is YNNKEL (reference sequence). The V end lost 1 base, the J end lost 4 bases, and 11 bases lay between the germline ends. The CDR3 runs 14 residues. CDR3 protein: CASSQAQGLYEQYF. The CDR3 coding sequence is TGTGCCAGCAGCCAAGCCCAGGGTTTATACGAGCAGTACTTC.